Following are 20 T cell receptor beta chains from one sample sequenced in a study of human T cells and chemical hapten exposure. TCRdb re-called the RACE reads with MiXCR, one entry per CDR3 protein. The repertoire holds some 180,000 distinct CDR3 sequences, with 24% as singletons. Stated time point: patch test 3, about 24 weeks after DPC sensitization. Stated treatment: therapeutic diphenylcyclopropenone sensitization with weekly scalp DPC. The source material was whole blood, sampled in connection with sensitization to the hapten diphenylcyclopropenone (DPC). These receptors all come from a woman aged 35 to 49 with alopecia areata. Some clones in this sample may be carry-over from other donors' samples.

This clonotype was observed a handful of times. The CDR3 DNA follows: TGTGCCAGCAGTGGGAGGCGAGGGAGGGGCACAGATACGCAGTATTTT. Protein: CASSGRRGRGTDTQYF. The chain is built from TRBV6-5 and TRBJ2-3; 7 bases map to TRBD2. The length of the CDR3 is 16 residues. Germline V lookup: CDR1 MNHEY, CDR2 SVGAGI. The V and J ends lost 5 bases and 1 base, in that order; junction bases with no gene match: 9.

In its sample, this clonotype was seen a few times. The V and J genes are TRBV20-1 and TRBJ1-5; D not certain. Germline CDR1 DFQATT, CDR2 SNEGSKA (reference sequence). The germline V and J ends were trimmed by 0 bases and 0 bases, with 6 bases remaining between them. The CDR3 is 14 amino acids. The CDR3 coding sequence is TGCAGTGCTAGAGATTACACTAGCAATCAGCCCCAGCATTTT. Encoded protein: CSARDYTSNQPQHF.

This chain links TRBV20-1 with TRBJ2-3, with D uncertain. Germline V gives CDR1 DFQATT, CDR2 SNEGSKA (reference sequence). This CDR3 region has 13 residues. Deletions cut 5 bases from V and 1 base from J, with 10 bases between. The CDR3 loop reads CSALRTGTDTQYF. For the CDR3, the DNA is TGCAGTGCTCTCCGGACGGGCACAGATACGCAGTATTTT.

The rearrangement joins TRBV6-2 or TRBV6-3 to TRBJ2-1; no reliable D call. V was clipped by 6 bases and J by 7 bases, with 7 bases between them. CDR3 length equals 11 residues. In germline, CDR1 is MNHEY, CDR2 SVGEGT. As DNA, the CDR3 is TGTGCCAGCAGGTTACAGAATGAGCAGTTCTTC. Translated: CASRLQNEQFF.

This clonotype turned up a few times. The chain links TRBV20-1 to TRBJ2-5; 13 bases are shared with TRBD2. V shed 2 bases, J shed 5 bases, and the junction held 2 bases outside the gene matches. Per germline, CDR1 DFQATT and CDR2 SNEGSKA (reference sequence). The CDR3 has 14 residues. For the CDR3, the DNA is TGCAGTGCTAGACAGACTAGCGGGAGGGAGACCCAGTACTTC. Translating it yields CSARQTSGRETQYF.

Concerning this clonotype itself: A much more abundant neighbour one base away suggests this may be a read error. This rearrangement joins TRBV29-1 to TRBJ1-4; no clear D. Per the germline V gene, CDR1 is SQVTM and CDR2 is ANQGSEA. The CDR3 is made up of 11 amino acids. V dropped 7 bases and J dropped 10 bases, with 13 bases sitting between them. CDR3: CSGGTGGKLFF. The CDR3 nucleotides read TGCAGCGGCGGCACGGGTGGAAAACTGTTTTTT.

The gene calls are TRBV6-2 or TRBV6-3 and TRBJ1-5, with 7 bases identical to TRBD1. V lost 6 bases, J lost 0 bases, and 5 bases stayed unmatched. The CDR3 loop spans 15 amino acids. Germline V gene data show CDR1 as MNHEY and CDR2 as SVGEGT. CDR3 amino acids: CASSTGQVSNQPQHF. Written as DNA, the CDR3 is TGTGCCAGCAGCACTGGACAGGTTAGCAATCAGCCCCAGCATTTT.

The J gene is TRBJ2-7, the V gene TRBV6-5; 7 bases match TRBD2. J gave up 5 bases and V 0 bases, and 19 bases lay outside the gene matches. CDR3 length: 19 residues. Germline V lookup: CDR1 MNHEY, CDR2 SVGAGI. CDR3 in DNA: TGTGCCAGCAGTTACTCGAAGACGGCGGGAGTGGATCGGGGTGACGAGCAGTACTTC. Its protein is CASSYSKTAGVDRGDEQYF.

This chain joins TRBV28 and TRBJ2-3, with unresolved D. The CDR3 runs to 14 residues. CDR1 and CDR2 (germline): MDHEN, SYDVKM. The V end was cut by 5 bases, the J end by 0 bases, with 9 bases between. The DNA of the CDR3 is TGTGCCAGCAGTAATTCCCGTAGCACAGATACGCAGTATTTT. Its protein product is CASSNSRSTDTQYF.

This clonotype was observed at least ten times. V is TRBV5-3 and J is TRBJ1-6; no reliable D call. TRBV5-3 is reported as an ORF; its role is uncertain. V was shortened by 0 bases and J by 0 bases, with 10 bases between the two germline ends. This CDR3 spans 17 amino acids. The CDR3 loop is CARSLGRLSSYNSPLHF. The CDR3 DNA sequence: TGTGCCAGAAGCTTGGGACGGCTAAGCTCCTATAATTCACCCCTCCACTTT.

This clonotype appeared a few times. The genes are TRBV20-1 and TRBJ2-7; D perhaps matches TRBD2 (6 bases). CDR1 and CDR2 (germline): DFQATT, SNEGSKA (reference sequence). V was cut by 0 bases and J by 5 bases, with 14 bases left in between. The CDR3 contains 14 residues. CDR3 residues: CSARDRPRGNEQYF. In DNA, the CDR3 is TGCAGTGCTAGAGATCGGCCCCGGGGGAACGAGCAGTACTTC.

V usage is TRBV29-1 and J usage is TRBJ2-5; D is perhaps TRBD2 (5 bases). The germline gives CDR1 SQVTM, CDR2 ANQGSEA. The V end was cut by 4 bases, the J end by 5 bases, with 17 bases between. This CDR3 contains 14 residues. CDR3 loop: CSVGSSGGGETQYF. In nucleotides, the CDR3 is TGCAGCGTTGGATCCAGCGGAGGCGGTGAGACCCAGTACTTC.

A few counts support this clonotype. The rearrangement uses TRBV4-3 and TRBJ2-7; D gene ambiguous. The V end was cut by 0 bases, the J end by 0 bases, with 9 bases between. Germline V CDR1 and CDR2: LGHNA, YSLEER. This CDR3 contains 15 residues. In nucleotides, the CDR3 is TGCGCCAGCAGCCAAGAACGGATAAGCTCCTACGAGCAGTACTTC. Protein sequence: CASSQERISSYEQYF.

This clonotype was seen only once. V gene TRBV25-1 combines with J gene TRBJ2-4; a weak D match, TRBD1 (6 bases). CDR3 length: 17 amino acids. V shed 1 base and J shed 1 base, with 14 bases lying between them. CDR1 and CDR2 from the germline V gene are MGHDK and SYGVNS. This chain's CDR3 is CASSESGQGKAKNIQYF. DNA of the CDR3: TGTGCCAGCAGTGAATCCGGTCAGGGGAAGGCCAAAAACATTCAGTACTTC. The whole variable domain, remainder taken from reference TRBV25-1 and TRBJ2-4, is EADIYQTPRYLVIGTGKKITLECSQTMGHDKMYWYQQDPGMELHLIHYSYGVNSTEKGDLSSESTVSRIRTEHFPLTLESARPSHTSQYLCASSESGQGKAKNIQYFGAGTRLSVL.

This clonotype occurred a few times. The rearrangement joins TRBV20-1 to TRBJ1-2; D is uncertain. Germline V gene sequence: CDR1 DFQATT, CDR2 SNEGSKA (reference sequence). The CDR3 is 10 residues long. CDR3 DNA: TGCATGGCGATTAACTATGGCTACACCTTC. It translates to CMAINYGYTF.

A few counts support this clonotype. This chain uses TRBV28 with TRBJ2-1; 9 bases fit TRBD2. The junction had 14 bases not matched to a gene; V was cut back by 7 bases and J by 4 bases. The CDR3 sequence is 17 residues long. Germline values: CDR1 MDHEN, CDR2 SYDVKM. CDR3 coding DNA: TGTGCCAGCAACTCTCGCGCTAGCGGGATTAGGTACAATGAGCAGTTCTTC. Translated: CASNSRASGIRYNEQFF.

This clonotype was detected a few times. The V call is TRBV7-2, the J call TRBJ1-2; D is possibly TRBD1 (5 bases). The V end lost 2 bases, the J end lost 4 bases, and 14 bases lay between the germline ends. The CDR3 consists of 15 residues. CDR1 and CDR2 (germline): SGHTA, FQGNSA. The CDR3 sequence is CASSLTYEGSYGYTF. The CDR3 coding sequence is TGTGCCAGCAGCTTAACGTACGAGGGGAGCTATGGCTACACCTTC.

This chain uses TRBV4-2 with TRBJ2-3; 11 bases are a match to TRBD2. The CDR3 extends over 17 amino acids. CDR1 is LGHNA, CDR2 YNFKEQ, per germline. The V and J ends lost 1 base and 6 bases, in that order; junction bases with no gene match: 9. CDR3 bases: TGTGCCAGCAGCCAAGCTTCGACTAGCGGGACCTTCGATACGCAGTATTTT. This gives the protein CASSQASTSGTFDTQYF.

The sample holds many counts of this clonotype. V is TRBV28 and J is TRBJ2-7; 10 nucleotides line up with TRBD1. The CDR3 consists of 17 residues. The J segment lost 5 bases and the V segment lost 2 bases, leaving 12 bases of the junction unmatched. Germline loops: CDR1 MDHEN, CDR2 SYDVKM. The DNA of the CDR3 is TGTGCCAGCAGTTTACCGACTGCCGGGACAGGGGCCCACGAGCAGTACTTC. It translates to CASSLPTAGTGAHEQYF.

The chain combines TRBV14 with TRBJ1-6; a weak D match, TRBD1 (5 bases). The length of the CDR3 is 13 residues. V was clipped by 2 bases and J by 14 bases, with 13 bases between them. In germline, CDR1 is SGHDN, CDR2 FVKESK. CDR3 sequence (DNA): TGTGCCAGCAGCCAAATGACAGAGTCGTCCCTCCACTTT. Its protein is CASSQMTESSLHF.